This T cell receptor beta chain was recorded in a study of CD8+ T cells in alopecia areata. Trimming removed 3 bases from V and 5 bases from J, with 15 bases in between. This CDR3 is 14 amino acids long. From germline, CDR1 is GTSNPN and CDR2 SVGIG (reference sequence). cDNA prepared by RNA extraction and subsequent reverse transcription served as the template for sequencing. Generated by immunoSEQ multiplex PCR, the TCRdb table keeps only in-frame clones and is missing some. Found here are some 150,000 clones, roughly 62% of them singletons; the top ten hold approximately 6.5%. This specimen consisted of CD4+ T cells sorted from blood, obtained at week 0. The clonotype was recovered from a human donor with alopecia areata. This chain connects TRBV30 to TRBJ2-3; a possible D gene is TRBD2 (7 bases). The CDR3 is CAWRRRGGGDTQYF. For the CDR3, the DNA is TGTGCCTGGAGGCGTAGGGGGGGAGGAGATACGCAGTATTTT.